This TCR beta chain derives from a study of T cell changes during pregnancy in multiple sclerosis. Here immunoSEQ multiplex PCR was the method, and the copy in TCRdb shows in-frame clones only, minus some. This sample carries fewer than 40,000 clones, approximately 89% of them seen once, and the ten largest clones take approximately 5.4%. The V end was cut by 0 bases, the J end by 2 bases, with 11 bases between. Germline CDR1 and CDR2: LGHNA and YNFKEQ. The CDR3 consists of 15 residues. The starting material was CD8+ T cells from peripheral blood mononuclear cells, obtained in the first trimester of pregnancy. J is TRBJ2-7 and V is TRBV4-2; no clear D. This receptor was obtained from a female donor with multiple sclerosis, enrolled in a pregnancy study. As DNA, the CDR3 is TGTGCCAGCAGCCAAGATCTTCGAGAGGCCTACGAGCAGTACTTC. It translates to CASSQDLREAYEQYF.